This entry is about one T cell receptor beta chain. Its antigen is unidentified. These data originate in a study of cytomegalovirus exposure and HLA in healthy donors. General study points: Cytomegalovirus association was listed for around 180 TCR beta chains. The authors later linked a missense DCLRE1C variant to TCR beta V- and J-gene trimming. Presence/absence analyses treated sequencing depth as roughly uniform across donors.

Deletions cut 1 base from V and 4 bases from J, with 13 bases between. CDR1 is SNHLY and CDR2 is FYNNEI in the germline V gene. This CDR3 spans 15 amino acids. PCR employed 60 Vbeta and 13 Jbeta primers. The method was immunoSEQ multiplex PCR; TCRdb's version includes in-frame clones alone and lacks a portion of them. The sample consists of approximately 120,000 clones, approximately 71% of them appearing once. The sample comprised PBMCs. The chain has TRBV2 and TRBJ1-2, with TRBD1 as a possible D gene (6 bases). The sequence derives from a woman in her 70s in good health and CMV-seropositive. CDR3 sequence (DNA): TGTGCCAGCAGTGAAGAACAGGGTCGGAGCTATGGCTACACCTTC. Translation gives CASSEEQGRSYGYTF.